This entry is about one T cell receptor beta chain. What it binds is not known. Measured with immunoSEQ multiplex PCR; TCRdb has only the in-frame clones, and not every one. The table records 70,000 to 90,000 clones, approximately 92% of them present only once. The sample is drawn from a study of OX40 agonist ivuxolimab in advanced cancers. For the study at large: Patients were infused with ivuxolimab every 2 weeks at 0.01 to 10 mg/kg. Partial responses were achieved by three patients: one hepatocellular carcinoma, two cutaneous melanoma.

The germline V gene encodes CDR1 SGHRS and CDR2 YFSETQ. The CDR3 has 16 residues. After removal of 9 bases from V and 2 bases from J, the junction contained 12 bases not matched to a gene. Study-wide points: Clonal expansion from baseline to week 6 occurred in both CD4+ and CD8+ T cells.

At cycle 4 day 1, cycle 7 day 1, and baseline, blood was sampled. The sequence was collected from an adult with an advanced solid tumor such as melanoma, head and neck, liver or kidney cancer. The specimen was CD4+ or CD8+ T cells sorted from blood, collected in a trial of the OX40 agonist ivuxolimab. The chain has TRBV5-1 and TRBJ2-1; 9 bases match TRBD2. Here the CDR3 DNA reads TGCGCCACCCAGCTAGTCGCGGGAGGGCCCTACAATGAGCAGTTCTTC. It encodes CATQLVAGGPYNEQFF.